The 10 T cell receptor beta chains given below trace back to one sample, sequenced in a study of cytomegalovirus exposure and HLA in healthy donors. In the PCR, 60 Vbeta and 13 Jbeta primers were used. Measured with immunoSEQ multiplex PCR; TCRdb has only the in-frame clones, and not every one. The sample includes 100,000 to 120,000 clones, 15% of them seen just once. Source material: PBMCs. The receptors shown here come from a female donor in good health and CMV-seronegative.

J is TRBJ2-4 and V is TRBV7-2, with 7 positions matching TRBD2. Germline trimming cut 3 bases from V and 9 bases from J; bases unmatched to any gene: 11. Germline V gene sequence: CDR1 SGHTA, CDR2 FQGNSA. The CDR3 sequence is 15 residues long. Here the CDR3 reads CASSFGGVGSGIQYF. The DNA for the CDR3 is TGTGCCAGCAGCTTTGGGGGGGTAGGCTCCGGCATTCAGTACTTC.

The table lists this clone with a few counts. The V gene is TRBV7-2, the J gene TRBJ2-3; a weak D match, TRBD2 (6 bases). Trimming removed 1 base at V and 0 bases at J, with 8 bases between. The CDR3 is made up of 15 amino acids. CDR1 and CDR2 from the germline V gene are SGHTA and FQGNSA. CDR3 DNA: TGTGCCAGCAGCTTAGTCAGCGGGAGCACAGATACGCAGTATTTT. It translates to CASSLVSGSTDTQYF. The variable domain in full, completed from reference TRBV7-2 and TRBJ2-3, reads GAGVSQSPSNKVTEKGKDVELRCDPISGHTALYWYRQSLGQGLEFLIYFQGNSAPDKSGLPSDRFSAERTGGSVSTLTIQRTQQEDSAVYLCASSLVSGSTDTQYFGPGTRLTVL.

To note about this clone: This CDR3 is also generated by other DNA sequences in the sample. This rearrangement joins TRBV6-1 to TRBJ2-5, with 9 nucleotides matching TRBD2. This CDR3 has 17 residues. J lost 1 base, V lost 2 bases, and 8 bases had no gene match. CDR1 is MNHNS, CDR2 SASEGT, per germline. DNA of the CDR3: TGTGCCAGCAGTGAACGGGGTAGCGGGGGCTCCCAAGAGACCCAGTACTTC. It translates to CASSERGSGGSQETQYF.

This clone was detected only a few times. The chain uses TRBV7-9 and TRBJ1-2; TRBD1 matches at 9 bases. V gave up 5 bases and J gave up 4 bases; unmatched junction bases: 2. CDR1 and CDR2 from the germline V gene are SEHNR and FQNEAQ (reference sequence). The CDR3 is 13 residues long. This chain's CDR3 is CASSGQGLYGYTF. For the CDR3, the DNA is TGTGCCAGCAGCGGACAGGGGCTCTATGGCTACACCTTC.

This clone was counted a few times. The CDR3 DNA follows: TGCAGCGCCGGGGGGGCCGGAGAGCCCCAGCATTTT. Its protein is CSAGGAGEPQHF. The rearrangement uses TRBV29-1 and TRBJ1-5; tentative D call: TRBD1 (6 bases). With 7 bases removed from V and 8 bases from J, the gap between germline ends came to 15 bases. The CDR3 extends over 12 amino acids. From germline, CDR1 is SQVTM and CDR2 ANQGSEA.

The CDR3 DNA sequence: TGTGCCAGTAGGGACAGTCTTAATTCACCCCTCCACTTT. Amino acid sequence: CASRDSLNSPLHF. The rearrangement links TRBV19 to TRBJ1-6; a weak D match, TRBD1 (6 bases). Germline-derived CDR1 and CDR2 are LNHDA and SQIVND (reference sequence). The CDR3 consists of 13 residues. Trimming stripped 6 bases from V and 6 bases from J, with 9 bases between.

A word on this clone: The junction and the germline gene differ at one end; a read error may be behind it. The rearrangement joins TRBV19 to TRBJ1-2; TRBD1 might be the D (5 bases). CDR3 length: 13 residues. Looked up from germline, CDR1 is LNHDA and CDR2 is SQIVND (reference sequence). The CDR3 bases are TGTGCCAGTAGCATAGGTACAGGCTATGGCTACACCTTC. Its translation: CASSIGTGYGYTF.

This clone was counted only a few times. The chain carries TRBV9 and TRBJ2-4, with 11 bases that match TRBD2. Germline CDR1 is SGDLS and CDR2 is YYNGEE. V lost 6 bases to trimming and J lost 9 bases; unmatched junction nucleotides: 11. CDR3 length equals 15 residues. The CDR3 loop is CASNRNFSGGGIQYF. The CDR3 region has the DNA TGTGCCAGCAACCGAAACTTTAGCGGGGGGGGCATTCAGTACTTC.

This clone was picked up a small number of times. The V call is TRBV7-6, the J call TRBJ1-1, with unresolved D. V was clipped by 5 bases and J by 4 bases, with 14 bases between them. Germline V gives CDR1 SGHVS, CDR2 FNYEAQ. This CDR3 has 14 amino acids. The CDR3 DNA reads as TGTGCCAGCAGCATTCCCCGGGTTTTCACTGAAGCTTTCTTT. Its protein product is CASSIPRVFTEAFF.

The chain recombines TRBV30 with TRBJ2-1, with 12 bases lining up with TRBD2. The CDR3 has 16 amino acids. CDR1 GTSNPN and CDR2 SVGIG come from the germline V gene (reference sequence). The V and J ends lost 2 bases and 4 bases, in that order; junction bases with no gene match: 6. CDR3: CAWSLPTSGRYNEQFF. CDR3 in DNA: TGTGCCTGGAGTTTACCGACTAGCGGGAGATACAATGAGCAGTTCTTC.